These 28 T cell receptor beta chains were all obtained from the same sample, sequenced in a study of blood T cell repertoires in COVID-19 (dated by TCRdb to 2018 to 2020). Library preparation employed the immunoSEQ multiplex PCR assay. The immuneACCESS repertoire file appears here via TCRdb, limited to in-frame rearrangements. These files lack a portion of the clones; in checked studies, under half of the deficit traces to unresolved V genes, and the cause of the others is not known. This sample is represented by around 180,000 clones; around 72% of them were singletons. 2.5% to 3% of the sample lies in the top ten. Sequencing was done on a sample of peripheral blood. The receptors were sampled from a woman of 80 years or more with acute or convalescent COVID-19.

This rearrangement joins TRBV11-2 to TRBJ2-1; TRBD2 matches 8 bases. With V trimmed by 5 bases and J by 4 bases, 7 bases remained unmatched. CDR1 is SGHAT, CDR2 FQNNGV, per germline. CDR3 length equals 15 residues. The CDR3 loop is CASSVLSGNYNEQFF. The CDR3 DNA reads TGTGCCAGCAGCGTACTTAGCGGGAATTACAATGAGCAGTTCTTC.

This sequence joins TRBV30 and TRBJ2-5; 7 bases match TRBD2. Germline V lookup: CDR1 GTSNPN, CDR2 SVGIG (reference sequence). CDR3 length: 14 amino acids. After removal of 3 bases from V and 5 bases from J, the junction contained 9 bases not matched to a gene. As DNA, the CDR3 is TGTGCCTGGAGCCGCCGGGGAGGGGAGGAGACCCAGTACTTC. Translation gives CAWSRRGGEETQYF. Full variable domain (outside the CDR3, taken from reference TRBV30 and TRBJ2-5): SQTIHQWPATLVQPVGSPLSLECTVEGTSNPNLYWYRQAAGRGLQLLFYSVGIGQISSEVPQNLSASRPQDRQFILSSKKLLLSDSGFYLCAWSRRGGEETQYFGPGTRLLVL.

The rearrangement joins TRBV18 to TRBJ2-2; the match to TRBD1 covers 7 bases. The CDR3 covers 15 residues. Trimming at V came to 0 bases and at J to 6 bases, leaving 4 bases not matched to a gene. Per germline, CDR1 KGHSH and CDR2 LQKENI. CDR3 loop: CASSPPDRASGELFF. In DNA form, the CDR3 reads TGTGCCAGCTCACCACCAGACAGGGCGTCCGGGGAGCTGTTTTTT.

The rearrangement joins TRBV30 to TRBJ1-1, with 7 positions matching TRBD1. Germline V gene data show CDR1 as GTSNPN and CDR2 as SVGIG (reference sequence). The length of the CDR3 is 13 residues. Germline trimming cut 8 bases from V and 1 base from J; bases unmatched to any gene: 7. The CDR3, as DNA: TGTGCCGGGGCCAGGACAGGGAACACTGAAGCTTTCTTT. The encoded protein is CAGARTGNTEAFF.

This rearrangement joins TRBV10-3 to TRBJ2-3; 7 bases agree with TRBD1. The CDR3 runs 14 residues. Germline V gene sequence: CDR1 ENHRY, CDR2 SYGVKD. J was trimmed by 5 bases and V by 11 bases; bases with no gene match: 13. As DNA, the CDR3 is TGTGCCGTCCGACAGGGAATAAATGAAGATACGCAGTATTTT. The encoded protein is CAVRQGINEDTQYF.

In this sample, this clone turned up a few times. The chain is built from TRBV5-1 and TRBJ2-5, with 10 positions matching TRBD1. J gave up 10 bases and V 7 bases, and 16 bases lay outside the gene matches. The CDR3 is 15 amino acids. Germline CDR1 is SGHRS and CDR2 is YFSETQ. In DNA, the CDR3 is TGCGCCAGCCTGAAGACCGGGACAGGGGAGGGAAACCAGTACTTC. Protein product: CASLKTGTGEGNQYF.

The gene calls are TRBV18 and TRBJ1-1, with D perhaps TRBD1 (5 bases). Looked up from germline, CDR1 is KGHSH and CDR2 is LQKENI. The CDR3 has 15 amino acids. With 3 bases removed from V and 4 bases from J, the gap between germline ends came to 15 bases. The CDR3 loop is CASSPPQGSATEAFF. The CDR3 coding sequence is TGTGCCAGCTCACCGCCGCAGGGCTCGGCCACTGAAGCTTTCTTT.

This clone was detected a few times. V gene TRBV19 combines with J gene TRBJ2-6; no clear D. The V gene's germline CDR1 is LNHDA and CDR2 SQIVND (reference sequence). The CDR3 is 15 residues long. Trimming pared 5 bases from V and 0 bases from J, leaving 8 bases between. For the CDR3, the DNA is TGTGCCAGTAGTGTTCTGAGCTCTGGGGCCAACGTCCTGACTTTC. This translates into CASSVLSSGANVLTF.

The V gene is TRBV7-3, the J gene TRBJ2-5; D call uncertain. This CDR3 is built from 13 residues. Per germline, CDR1 SGHTA and CDR2 FQGTGA. The V end was cut by 3 bases, the J end by 5 bases, with 10 bases between. CDR3 amino acids: CASSFGLEETQYF. The CDR3 DNA follows: TGTGCCAGCAGCTTCGGGTTAGAGGAGACCCAGTACTTC.

The chain uses TRBV6-5 and TRBJ1-4, with 8 bases matching TRBD1. Trimming cost V 10 bases and J 4 bases; bases outside gene matches: 5. In germline, CDR1 is MNHEY, CDR2 SVGAGI. The CDR3 consists of 13 residues. In DNA form, the CDR3 reads TGTGCCACCAGGACAGGGTTTAATGAAAAACTGTTTTTT. Translation gives CATRTGFNEKLFF.

The chain combines TRBV4-1 with TRBJ1-2, with D possibly TRBD1 on 6 matching bases. This CDR3 is 18 amino acids long. V was shortened by 1 base and J by 0 bases, with 18 bases between the two germline ends. Germline-derived CDR1 and CDR2 are MGHRA and YSYEKL. The CDR3 DNA reads TGCGCCAGCAGCCAAGCCTATGACAGGTCCCAGGCTAACTATGGCTACACCTTC. Amino acid sequence: CASSQAYDRSQANYGYTF.

This clone was counted once. This chain connects TRBV7-2 to TRBJ1-5; D is possibly TRBD1 (5 bases). This CDR3 spans 15 amino acids. The germline CDR1 and CDR2 sequences are SGHTA and FQGNSA. V lost 5 bases and J 0 bases, leaving 11 bases between the germline ends. CDR3 amino acids: CASSPTTASNQPQHF. The CDR3 DNA sequence: TGTGCCAGCAGCCCGACGACAGCTAGCAATCAGCCCCAGCATTTT.

This clone was seen a few times. The chain joins TRBV28 to TRBJ1-5; D ambiguous. Germline V lookup: CDR1 MDHEN, CDR2 SYDVKM. This CDR3 has 12 residues. V was clipped by 5 bases and J by 15 bases, with 17 bases between them. CDR3 sequence: CASSVTGRSGHF. In DNA, the CDR3 is TGTGCCAGCAGTGTAACCGGGCGCAGCGGGCATTTT.

This clone appeared a few times. The chain uses TRBV6-2 or TRBV6-3 and TRBJ2-1; TRBD2 aligns across 8 bases. Per the germline V gene, CDR1 is MNHEY and CDR2 is SVGEGT. There are 13 residues in the CDR3. J gave up 7 bases and V 3 bases, and 2 bases lay outside the gene matches. CDR3 sequence: CASSYSGTNEQFF. CDR3 DNA: TGTGCCAGCAGTTATAGCGGGACTAATGAGCAGTTCTTC.

The rearrangement links TRBV19 to TRBJ1-2, with D unresolved. This CDR3 has 16 amino acids. The V gene's germline CDR1 is LNHDA and CDR2 SQIVND (reference sequence). Deletions cut 3 bases from V and 0 bases from J, with 14 bases between. Here the CDR3 reads CASSIHARLANYGYTF. The CDR3 region has the DNA TGTGCCAGTAGTATCCACGCCCGGTTAGCTAACTATGGCTACACCTTC.

The chain employs TRBV3-1 (or the pseudogene TRBV3-2) and TRBJ1-4, with D unclear. The CDR3 runs to 15 residues. Trimming took 3 bases from V and 6 from J, leaving 14 bases between them. Germline V CDR1 and CDR2: LGHDT, YNNKEL (reference sequence). The CDR3 is CASSQNLGLHEKLFF. The CDR3 DNA reads as TGTGCCAGCAGCCAGAATCTCGGACTCCATGAAAAACTGTTTTTT.

This clone has a handful of counts. The chain has TRBV19 and TRBJ2-1, with D unclear. CDR3 size: 15 residues. CDR1 is LNHDA and CDR2 is SQIVND in the germline V gene (reference sequence). The germline V and J ends were trimmed by 0 bases and 0 bases, with 6 bases remaining between them. CDR3 nucleotides: TGTGCCAGTAGTATAGATCAGGCCTCCTACAATGAGCAGTTCTTC. Encoded protein: CASSIDQASYNEQFF.

The V call is TRBV10-2, the J call TRBJ2-1, with 8 bases identical to TRBD1. The length of the CDR3 is 18 residues. Per the germline V gene, CDR1 is WSHSY and CDR2 is SAAADI. With 6 bases clipped from V and 2 bases from J, the junction kept 15 bases outside the gene matches. This CDR3 reads CASSEHKSTGVPYNEQFF. CDR3 bases: TGCGCCAGCAGCGAACACAAATCGACAGGGGTTCCCTACAATGAGCAGTTCTTC.

The count of this clone is one. The chain joins TRBV27 to TRBJ1-1; TRBD1 matches at 9 bases. The trim removed 4 bases at V and 4 bases at J, leaving 1 base unmatched. Germline CDR1 is MNHEY and CDR2 is SMNVEV (reference sequence). The CDR3 has 13 residues. The CDR3 DNA is TGTGCCAGCAGTTGGGACAGGGCCACTGAAGCTTTCTTT. As protein: CASSWDRATEAFF.

This clone was observed a handful of times. This may be a read error, as it is one base from a much larger clone. Distinct nucleotide sequences in the sample also encode this CDR3. The CDR3 DNA is TGTGCCAGCAGTTTGACAGGGAACACTGAAGCTTTCTTT. Translated, it gives CASSLTGNTEAFF. The V and J genes are TRBV28 and TRBJ1-1; possible D gene TRBD1, 6 bases. The V end was cut by 3 bases, the J end by 1 base, with 6 bases between. The germline V gene encodes CDR1 MDHEN and CDR2 SYDVKM. The CDR3 has 13 amino acids.

The CDR3 nucleotides are TGTGCCAGCAGACAAACAGGGTATCAGTCCTACAATGAGCAGTTCTTC. It encodes CASRQTGYQSYNEQFF. This rearrangement joins TRBV13 to TRBJ2-1; D is possibly TRBD1 (6 bases). Germline V gene data show CDR1 as PRHDT and CDR2 as FYEKMQ (reference sequence). The CDR3 is made up of 16 amino acids. The V end lost 6 bases, the J end lost 1 base, and 16 bases lay between the germline ends.

CDR3: CASSIGRVAYSNQPQHF. In nucleotides, the CDR3 is TGTGCCAGTAGTATCGGCAGGGTGGCCTATAGCAATCAGCCCCAGCATTTT. The chain carries TRBV19 and TRBJ1-5, with D possibly being TRBD1 (5 bases). The CDR3 is 17 amino acids. Deletions cut 3 bases from V and 0 bases from J, with 15 bases between. Germline-derived CDR1 and CDR2 are LNHDA and SQIVND (reference sequence).

V is TRBV28 and J is TRBJ1-2; D possibly corresponds to TRBD1 (5 bases). V was cut by 6 bases and J by 4 bases, with 12 bases left in between. This CDR3 region has 13 residues. Germline-derived CDR1 and CDR2 are MDHEN and SYDVKM. The CDR3 protein is CASRPGLAYGYTF. CDR3 nucleotide sequence: TGTGCCAGCAGACCAGGGCTGGCCTATGGCTACACCTTC.

The V and J genes are TRBV4-1 and TRBJ2-6, with D perhaps TRBD1 (5 bases). This CDR3 region has 17 residues. Deletions cut 3 bases from V and 1 base from J, with 13 bases between. Germline V gives CDR1 MGHRA, CDR2 YSYEKL. The CDR3 is CASSQIDQGSGANVLTF. In DNA, the CDR3 is TGCGCCAGCAGCCAGATTGATCAGGGTTCTGGGGCCAACGTCCTGACTTTC.

This chain links TRBV10-1 with TRBJ2-5; D call uncertain. CDR1 WNHNN and CDR2 SYGVQD come from the germline V gene (reference sequence). The CDR3 spans 15 residues. Trimming pared 0 bases from V and 4 bases from J, leaving 12 bases between. The CDR3 DNA reads as TGCGCCAGCAGTGAGTCGACGGCAGCAGGAGAGACCCAGTACTTC. It is translated as CASSESTAAGETQYF.

The rearrangement uses TRBV2 and TRBJ2-7; D possibly uses TRBD1 or TRBD2 (5 bases each). Germline lookup yields CDR1 SNHLY and CDR2 FYNNEI. V lost 6 bases and J 4 bases, leaving 19 bases between the germline ends. The CDR3 consists of 15 residues. This CDR3 reads CASREQEEISYEQYF. CDR3 DNA sequence: TGTGCCAGCAGGGAACAGGAGGAAATTTCATACGAGCAGTACTTC.

The gene calls are TRBV28 and TRBJ2-7, with D possibly matching TRBD2 (6 bases). V was shortened by 5 bases and J by 3 bases, with 20 bases between the two germline ends. This CDR3 has 16 residues. Germline V gene lookup returns CDR1 MDHEN and CDR2 SYDVKM. This chain's CDR3 is CASSIPHGGINYEQYF. The CDR3 DNA reads TGTGCCAGCAGTATCCCTCATGGCGGGATTAACTACGAGCAGTACTTC.

V gene TRBV11-2 combines with J gene TRBJ2-7; the match to TRBD2 covers 10 bases. Losses at the gene ends were 4 bases for V and 4 bases for J; bases not matched to a gene: 7. Germline V CDR1 and CDR2: SGHAT, FQNNGV. This CDR3 spans 15 amino acids. CDR3 bases: TGTGCCAGCAGCTCTACTAGCGGGACGTATTACGAGCAGTACTTC. It translates to CASSSTSGTYYEQYF.